Included here is one T cell receptor (beta chain) sequence, with context. The antigen remains unidentified. These data belong to a study of CD8 T cells in Susac syndrome. Study outcomes and limitations: The study recognized that its TCR sequencing and HLA analysis covered a relatively small number of individuals.

Reverse transcription of 0.5 to 1 ug RNA was performed with random hexamers. Amplification of the TCR beta CDR3 was carried out by immunoSEQ multiplex PCR, which spanned a total of 54 Vbeta and 13 Jbeta segments. TCRdb independently ran MiXCR on the immunoSEQ multiplex PCR reads; one entry per CDR3 protein. The repertoire includes some 120,000 distinct CDR3 sequences, around 94% of them detected once, and around 0.13% sits in the top ten. Sequencing of TCR beta covered CD8+ and CD4+ T cells obtained from blood. The CD8+ and CD4+ T cells were isolated magnetically using a negative isolation approach, whereas the TEMRA cells were enriched by FACS. Sequenced material: CD4+ T cells from PBMCs. The clonotype was recovered from a human donor with multiple sclerosis.

Written as DNA, the CDR3 is TGCAGCGTTGCTACAGGGGTGGCAGATACGCAGTATTTT. Translated: CSVATGVADTQYF. This chain joins TRBV29-1 and TRBJ2-3; 7 positions match TRBD1. In germline, CDR1 is SQVTM, CDR2 ANQGSEA. Losses at the gene ends were 4 bases for V and 4 bases for J; bases not matched to a gene: 5. The CDR3 is 13 residues long.